The clone carrying this TCR beta chain is medium-sized within its sample. This entry belongs to a study of patients and donors after allogeneic stem cell transplantation. TCRdb re-called the RT-PCR reads with MiXCR, one entry per CDR3 protein. This table has approximately 700 distinct CDR3 sequences, roughly 0.8% appearing once. This CDR3 spans 15 amino acids. Germline V gene lookup returns CDR1 SNHLY and CDR2 FYNNEI. V shed 11 bases and J shed 2 bases, with 22 bases lying between them. The TCR comes from a human donor who was either an allogeneic HSCT recipient or a stem cell or donor lymphocyte infusion donor (not recorded which). It is not recorded whose cells these are; they may come from a transplant donor. Sequenced: blood, either unsorted or a sorted T cell fraction (not recorded which). The chain is built from TRBV2 and TRBJ2-7; D may match TRBD1 or TRBD2 (5 bases each). The CDR3 DNA follows: TGTGCCTCCTGTGTGGACGGGACGGGCACCTACGAGCAGTACTTC. It encodes CASCVDGTGTYEQYF.